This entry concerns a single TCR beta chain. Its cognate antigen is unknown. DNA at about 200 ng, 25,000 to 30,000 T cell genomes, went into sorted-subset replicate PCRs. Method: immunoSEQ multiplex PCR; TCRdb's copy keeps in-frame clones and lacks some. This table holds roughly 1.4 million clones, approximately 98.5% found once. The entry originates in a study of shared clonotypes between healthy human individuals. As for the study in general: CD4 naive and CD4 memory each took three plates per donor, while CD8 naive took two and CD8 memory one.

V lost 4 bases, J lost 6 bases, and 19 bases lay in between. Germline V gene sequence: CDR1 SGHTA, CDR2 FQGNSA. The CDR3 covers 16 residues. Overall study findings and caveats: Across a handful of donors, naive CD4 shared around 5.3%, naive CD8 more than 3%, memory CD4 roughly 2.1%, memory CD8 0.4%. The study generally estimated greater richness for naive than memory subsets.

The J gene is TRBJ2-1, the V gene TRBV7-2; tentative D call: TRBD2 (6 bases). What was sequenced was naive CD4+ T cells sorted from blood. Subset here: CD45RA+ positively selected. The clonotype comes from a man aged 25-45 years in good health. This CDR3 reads CASSSRRAGPPNEQFF. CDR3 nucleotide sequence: TGTGCCAGCAGCTCCCGTAGGGCGGGACCGCCCAATGAGCAGTTCTTC.